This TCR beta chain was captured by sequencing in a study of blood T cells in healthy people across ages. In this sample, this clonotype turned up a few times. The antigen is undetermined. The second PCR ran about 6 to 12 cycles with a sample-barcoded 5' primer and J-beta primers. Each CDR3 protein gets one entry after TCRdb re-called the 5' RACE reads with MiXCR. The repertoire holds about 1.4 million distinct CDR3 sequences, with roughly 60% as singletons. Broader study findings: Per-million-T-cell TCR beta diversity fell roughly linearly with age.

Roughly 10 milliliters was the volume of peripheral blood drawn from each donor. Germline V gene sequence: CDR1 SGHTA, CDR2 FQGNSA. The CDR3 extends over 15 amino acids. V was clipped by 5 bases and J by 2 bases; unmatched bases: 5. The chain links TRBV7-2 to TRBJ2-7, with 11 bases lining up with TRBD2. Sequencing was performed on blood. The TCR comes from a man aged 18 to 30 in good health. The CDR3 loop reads CASSPSSGGPYEQYF. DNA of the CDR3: TGTGCCAGCAGCCCCTCTAGCGGGGGGCCCTACGAGCAGTACTTC.